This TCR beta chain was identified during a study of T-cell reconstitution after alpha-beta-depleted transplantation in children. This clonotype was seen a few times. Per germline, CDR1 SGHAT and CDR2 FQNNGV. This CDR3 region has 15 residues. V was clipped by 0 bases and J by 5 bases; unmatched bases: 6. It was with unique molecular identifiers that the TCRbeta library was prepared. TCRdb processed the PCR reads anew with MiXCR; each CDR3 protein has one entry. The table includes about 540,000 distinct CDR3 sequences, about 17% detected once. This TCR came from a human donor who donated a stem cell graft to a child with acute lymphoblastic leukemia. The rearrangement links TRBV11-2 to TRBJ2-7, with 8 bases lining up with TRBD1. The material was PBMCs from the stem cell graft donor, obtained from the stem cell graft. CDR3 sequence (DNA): TGTGCCAGCAGCTTAGATGTGAGGACAGGGAACGAGCAGTACTTC. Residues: CASSLDVRTGNEQYF.